This paragraph reports one T cell receptor (beta chain). CDR1 is MNHNY, CDR2 SVGAGI, per germline (reference sequence). This CDR3 has 14 residues. Trimming removed 6 bases at V and 3 bases at J, with 11 bases between. Seattle's cohort entered during active infection and was followed longitudinally. In the original processing: Researchers report that nucleated cell counts were estimated from reference gene primer amplification. Data came from immunoSEQ multiplex PCR; TCRdb stores just in-frame clones and leaves some out. V, J and clone size were drawn from that table, and D and trimming were deduced from the DNA. The table includes about 300,000 clones, roughly 86% detected once. This sample was taken from a study of blood T cell repertoires in COVID-19. At the level of the study: The United States, Italy and Spain were the sources of the acute and convalescent COVID-19 samples. In each case, the material was cDNA or gDNA derived from T cells, B-cell-depleted T cells, or PBMCs.

The sequence was collected from a woman aged 25 to 39 with COVID-19, enrolled during active disease. This chain connects TRBV6-6 to TRBJ2-2; perhaps TRBD1 as D (6 bases). Input material: peripheral blood. The CDR3 loop reads CASRPGTYTGELFF. The CDR3 bases are TGTGCCAGCAGACCAGGGACATACACCGGGGAGCTGTTTTTT.